These T cell receptor beta chains were read from a single sample in a study of T cell repertoires in cytomegalovirus infection. One entry per CDR3 protein results from TCRdb running MiXCR on the reads. In the table there are some 270,000 distinct CDR3 sequences, more than 15% of which are singletons. Material: CD8+ T cells from PBMCs. All receptors come from a human donor in good health (CMV status not recorded). Some clones in this sample may be carry-over from other donors' samples. The CDR3 runs from the conserved cysteine through the conserved F or W. A D gene is named only where the DNA matches it firmly. Rows give clone size only sometimes, using once, few, many, or a class for an expanded clone.

>14|TRBV28|few|TRBD1|TRBJ2-7
CASSFRGRFYEQYF
TGTGCCAGCAGTTTCAGGGGGCGGTTCTACGAGCAGTACTTC
>15|TRBV11-2|.|TRBD1|TRBJ1-2
CASSYRDRLNYGYTF
TGTGCCAGCAGCTACAGGGACAGGCTCAACTATGGCTACACCTTC
>13|TRBV6-1|.|.|TRBJ1-5
CASGQNSNQPQHF
TGTGCCAGCGGGCAGAATAGCAATCAGCCCCAGCATTTT
>14|TRBV7-2|many|TRBD1|TRBJ2-7
CASSAGTGVYEQYF
TGTGCCAGCAGCGCCGGGACAGGGGTCTACGAGCAGTACTTC
>20|TRBV28|.|TRBD2|TRBJ2-3
CASSLSSYRLADYSTDTQYF
TGTGCCAGCAGTTTATCCTCCTACCGACTAGCGGATTATAGCACAGATACGCAGTATTTT
>16|TRBV6-1|many|.|TRBJ1-2
CASSEALDIPSYGYTF
TGTGCCAGCAGTGAAGCGCTAGACATACCAAGCTATGGCTACACCTTC
>16|TRBV29-1|.|.|TRBJ1-1
CSVGRPTTALDTEAFF
TGCAGCGTTGGTCGGCCGACCACGGCTCTCGACACTGAAGCTTTCTTT
>12|TRBV5-1|many|.|TRBJ1-1
CASSPETGEAFF
TGCGCCAGCAGCCCTGAGACAGGTGAAGCTTTCTTT
>15|TRBV3-1|many|.|TRBJ1-6
CASSQGYSYNSPLHF
TGTGCCAGCAGCCAGGGATACTCCTATAATTCACCCCTCCACTTT
>16|TRBV4-1|many|TRBD1|TRBJ2-7
CASSQPDRDPSYEQYF
TGCGCCAGCAGCCAGCCTGACAGGGATCCCTCCTACGAGCAGTACTTC
>13|TRBV7-8|many|.|TRBJ2-1
CASSLGTGIPQFF
TGTGCCAGCAGCTTAGGCACAGGAATCCCGCAGTTCTTC
>14|TRBV6-6|.|TRBD1|TRBJ2-7
CASSRRTGPGEQYF
TGTGCCAGCAGTAGACGGACAGGGCCGGGCGAGCAGTACTTC
>15|TRBV7-9|many|.|TRBJ2-1
CASSPTGGGYNEQFF
TGTGCCAGCAGCCCGACGGGGGGCGGTTACAATGAGCAGTTCTTC
>17|TRBV6-4|.|.|TRBJ1-1
CASSDSLRVPKNTEAFF
TGTGCCAGCAGTGACTCGTTGAGGGTACCAAAGAACACTGAAGCTTTCTTT
>17|TRBV19|many|TRBD1|TRBJ1-1
CASSIWLGQGRSTEAFF
TGTGCCAGTAGTATATGGTTGGGACAGGGTCGATCCACTGAAGCTTTCTTT
>13|TRBV7-9|many|TRBD2|TRBJ2-5
CASFVGGGETQYF
TGTGCCAGCTTCGTCGGGGGGGGAGAGACCCAGTACTTC
>12|TRBV20-1|.|.|TRBJ1-2
CSVNPRGYGYTF
TGCAGTGTCAACCCGAGGGGCTATGGCTACACCTTC
>18|TRBV20-1|.|TRBD1|TRBJ1-1
CSARFPRTGPTMNTEAFF
TGCAGTGCTAGATTCCCCCGGACAGGGCCCACCATGAACACTGAAGCTTTCTTT
>17|TRBV4-3|.|TRBD2|TRBJ2-1
CASSQDVEAGGGYEQFF
TGCGCCAGCAGCCAAGATGTTGAGGCGGGGGGCGGCTATGAGCAGTTCTTC
>14|TRBV2|.|.|TRBJ2-5
CASTKGQPQETQYF
TGTGCCAGCACCAAAGGACAGCCCCAAGAGACCCAGTACTTC
>12|TRBV7-9|many|.|TRBJ2-1
CASSPLLGEQFF
TGTGCCAGCAGCCCGCTACTCGGTGAGCAGTTCTTC
>14|TRBV28|.|.|TRBJ2-7
CASSFSREVFEQYF
TGTGCCAGCAGTTTTAGCAGGGAAGTCTTCGAGCAGTACTTC
>17|TRBV7-3|few|.|TRBJ2-5
CASSFPPPGPVRETQYF
TGTGCCAGCAGTTTTCCACCCCCCGGCCCGGTGAGGGAGACCCAGTACTTC
>19|TRBV20-1|.|TRBD2|TRBJ2-5
CSARDRDASGGDTQETQYF
TGCAGTGCTAGAGATAGGGATGCTAGCGGGGGAGACACACAAGAGACCCAGTACTTC
>17|TRBV6-6|few|.|TRBJ2-6
CASSYSGGPEGANVLTF
TGTGCCAGCAGTTACTCGGGTGGTCCAGAAGGGGCCAACGTCCTGACTTTC
>12|TRBV19|.|.|TRBJ1-5
CARMNRDQPQHF
TGTGCCAGGATGAACAGAGATCAGCCCCAGCATTTT
>14|TRBV12-3/TRBV12-4|few|.|TRBJ2-7
CASAFRGVWVEQYF
TGTGCCAGCGCGTTCAGGGGGGTGTGGGTCGAGCAGTACTTC
>15|TRBV7-9|.|.|TRBJ1-6
CASSPTAGAASPLHF
TGTGCCAGCAGCCCCACGGCAGGGGCGGCTTCACCCCTCCACTTT
>14|TRBV11-2|few|TRBD2|TRBJ2-7
CASSSSGLAYEQYF
TGTGCCAGCAGCTCATCGGGACTAGCGTACGAGCAGTACTTC
>14|TRBV6-2/TRBV6-3|.|.|TRBJ2-7
CASGPSRVDYEQYF
TGTGCCAGCGGTCCTTCCAGGGTCGACTACGAGCAGTACTTC
>15|TRBV28|many|TRBD1|TRBJ2-5
CAINEEDRGQETQYF
TGTGCCATAAACGAGGAGGACAGGGGGCAAGAGACCCAGTACTTC
>13|TRBV29-1|few|.|TRBJ2-7
CSVRSWSSYEQYF
TGCAGCGTACGGTCCTGGAGCTCCTACGAGCAGTACTTC
>15|TRBV5-5|few|.|TRBJ1-4
CASSLEDSFYEKLFF
TGTGCCAGCAGCTTGGAGGACAGCTTTTATGAAAAACTGTTTTTT
>15|TRBV10-3|few|.|TRBJ2-1
CAISESRDFYNEQFF
TGTGCCATCAGTGAGTCTCGAGACTTTTACAATGAGCAGTTCTTC
>17|TRBV4-1|.|TRBD1|TRBJ1-2
CASSQDNGGQGAYGYTF
TGCGCCAGCAGCCAAGATAATGGAGGACAGGGCGCCTATGGCTACACCTTC
>16|TRBV28|few|.|TRBJ1-3
CASMETGPFSGNTIYF
TGTGCCAGCATGGAGACAGGCCCTTTCTCTGGAAACACCATATATTTT
>15|TRBV7-8|many|.|TRBJ2-1
CASAIGGGIYNEQFF
TGTGCCAGCGCAATAGGGGGGGGGATCTACAATGAGCAGTTCTTC
>16|TRBV28|.|TRBD2|TRBJ2-3
CASSLRGGPGTDTQYF
TGTGCCAGCAGTTTACGGGGGGGGCCGGGCACAGATACGCAGTATTTT
>13|TRBV7-9|many|.|TRBJ1-5
CASSGDVHQPQHF
TGTGCCAGCAGCGGCGACGTTCATCAGCCCCAGCATTTT
>15|TRBV12-3/TRBV12-4|.|.|TRBJ1-5
CASSPRGHSNQPQHF
TGTGCCAGCAGCCCTCGGGGGCATAGCAATCAGCCCCAGCATTTT
>17|TRBV20-1|.|TRBD2|TRBJ2-1
CSAPVGTSGGFYNEQFF
TGCAGTGCCCCAGTCGGGACTAGCGGGGGTTTCTACAATGAGCAGTTCTTC
>15|TRBV28|few|TRBD2|TRBJ2-7
CASSLGLAVTYEQYF
TGTGCCAGCAGTTTGGGTCTAGCGGTGACCTACGAGCAGTACTTC
>14|TRBV19|few|.|TRBJ1-2
CASWAGTFNYGYTF
TGTGCCAGTTGGGCAGGGACTTTCAACTATGGCTACACCTTC
>15|TRBV7-8|few|.|TRBJ1-4
CASLRDSSPVEKLFF
TGTGCCAGCCTCCGTGACAGCTCCCCGGTTGAAAAACTGTTTTTT
>12|TRBV12-3/TRBV12-4|.|.|TRBJ2-3
CASSGPPDTQYF
TGTGCCAGCTCTGGTCCCCCAGATACGCAGTATTTT
>14|TRBV12-3/TRBV12-4|many|TRBD1|TRBJ1-1
CASSLATGRTEAFF
TGTGCCAGCAGTTTAGCGACAGGGAGGACTGAAGCTTTCTTT
>15|TRBV29-1|once|TRBD1|TRBJ2-1
CSAEDSRGLVNEQFF
TGCAGCGCTGAAGATAGTAGGGGGCTGGTCAATGAGCAGTTCTTC
>15|TRBV19|.|.|TRBJ2-4
CASSSRTDLWNIQYF
TGTGCCAGTAGTTCACGGACGGACCTTTGGAACATTCAGTACTTC
>14|TRBV7-2|few|.|TRBJ1-2
CASSLDNPSRGYTF
TGTGCCAGCAGCTTAGACAACCCCTCGAGGGGCTACACCTTC
>20|TRBV19|.|TRBD1|TRBJ1-5
CASSIGVAGQVKMGNQPQHF
TGTGCCAGTAGTATAGGAGTCGCGGGACAGGTCAAAATGGGCAATCAGCCCCAGCATTTT
>15|TRBV7-9|many|TRBD2|TRBJ2-3
CASSLTAGDTDTQYF
TGTGCCAGCAGCTTAACAGCGGGGGATACAGATACGCAGTATTTT
>15|TRBV5-4|many|.|TRBJ2-3
CASSLSGGNLDTQYF
TGTGCCAGCAGCTTGTCTGGGGGTAACCTCGATACGCAGTATTTT
>17|TRBV4-1|many|.|TRBJ1-3
CASSQVGVQYSGNTIYF
TGCGCCAGCAGCCAAGTAGGAGTCCAGTACTCTGGAAACACCATATATTTT